These 21 T cell receptor beta chains came from one sample sequenced in a study of T cell repertoires in cytomegalovirus infection. These receptors' targets are unknown. TCRdb passed the reads through MiXCR, listing each CDR3 protein once. The sample holds about 830,000 distinct CDR3 sequences, about 31% seen once. The material sequenced was cultured CD8+ T cells from PBMCs, taken from culture after CMV antigen stimulation. The receptors come from a human donor in good health (CMV status not recorded). Some clones in this sample may be carry-over from other donors' samples.

This clonotype was found a few times. The CDR3 is CASSEHGYTF. In DNA, the CDR3 is TGTGCCAGCAGTGAGCACGGCTACACCTTC. The chain has TRBV6-1 and TRBJ1-2; unclear D gene. Per germline, CDR1 MNHNS and CDR2 SASEGT. This CDR3 contains 10 residues. V was shortened by 3 bases and J by 8 bases, with 4 bases between the two germline ends.

The chain is built from TRBV19 and TRBJ2-7; TRBD1 agrees at 8 bases. The V gene end was trimmed by 5 bases and the J gene end by 4 bases; junction bases not matched to a gene: 7. CDR1 LNHDA and CDR2 SQIVND come from the germline V gene (reference sequence). The CDR3 has 14 amino acids. The chain's CDR3 is CASSAGTGEYEQYF. The CDR3 nucleotides read TGTGCCAGTAGTGCCGGGACAGGAGAATACGAGCAGTACTTC. Drawing the rest from reference TRBV19 and TRBJ2-7, the complete variable domain is DGGITQSPKYLFRKEGQNVTLSCEQNLNHDAMYWYRQDPGQGLRLIYYSQIVNDFQKGDIAEGYSVSREKKESFPLTVTSAQKNPTAFYLCASSAGTGEYEQYFGPGTRLTVT.

V and J are TRBV9 and TRBJ1-5, with TRBD1 matching 7 bases. V lost 0 bases, J lost 0 bases, and 6 bases stayed unmatched. The CDR3 has 17 amino acids. Germline V gene lookup returns CDR1 SGDLS and CDR2 YYNGEE. Written as DNA, the CDR3 is TGTGCCAGCAGCGTAGGGGACAGCCCCCGTAGCAATCAGCCCCAGCATTTT. Amino acids: CASSVGDSPRSNQPQHF. Looking up the rest from reference TRBV9 and TRBJ1-5 gives the full variable domain: DSGVTQTPKHLITATGQRVTLRCSPRSGDLSVYWYQQSLDQGLQFLIQYYNGEERAKGNILERFSAQQFPDLHSELNLSSLELGDSALYFCASSVGDSPRSNQPQHFGDGTRLSIL.

To note about this clonotype: One end of the junction is discordant with germline, which a read error may explain. CDR3 sequence: CASSLIVRDNEQLF. The CDR3 bases are TGTGCCAGCAGCCTGATAGTCAGGGACAATGAGCAGTTGTTC. This sequence joins TRBV7-4 and TRBJ2-1, with D possibly TRBD1 on 6 matching bases. This CDR3 contains 14 residues. Germline CDR1 SGHVT, CDR2 SQSDAQ.

This sequence joins TRBV6-5 and TRBJ1-5; D ambiguous. This CDR3 has 15 amino acids. The germline CDR1 and CDR2 sequences are MNHEY and SVGAGI. The ends were cut back, 0 bases at V and 4 bases at J, with 10 bases in the middle. The CDR3 DNA reads TGTGCCAGCAGTTACTCGACGGCCGAAAATCAGCCCCAGCATTTT. It encodes CASSYSTAENQPQHF.

This chain uses TRBV7-6 with TRBJ2-7, with TRBD2 matching over 7 bases. V dropped 5 bases and J dropped 0; count of bases not matched to a gene: 13. This CDR3 has 17 amino acids. Germline CDR1 and CDR2: SGHVS and FNYEAQ. The DNA of the CDR3 is TGTGCCAGCAGCATGCCCGTGACGGGGGGTAGCTCCTACGAGCAGTACTTC. It specifies CASSMPVTGGSSYEQYF. The entire variable domain, with the rest obtained from reference TRBV7-6 and TRBJ2-7, is as follows: GAGVSQSPRYKVTKRGQDVALRCDPISGHVSLYWYRQALGQGPEFLTYFNYEAQQDKSGLPNDRFSAERPEGSISTLTIQRTEQRDSAMYRCASSMPVTGGSSYEQYFGPGTRLTVT.

The J gene is TRBJ2-1, the V gene TRBV12-3 or TRBV12-4; 9 positions agree with TRBD1. This CDR3 is built from 14 residues. V lost 5 bases and J lost 6; bases outside the gene matches: 5. CDR3 protein: CASSQDRGLNEQFF. For the CDR3, the DNA is TGTGCCAGCAGTCAGGACAGGGGACTCAATGAGCAGTTCTTC.

CDR3 protein: CASRTRLAGGQLYHNEQFF. CDR3 DNA: TGTGCCAGCAGGACCAGACTAGCGGGGGGGCAATTGTACCACAATGAGCAGTTCTTC. The J gene is TRBJ2-1, the V gene TRBV5-3, with 14 nucleotides matching TRBD2. TRBV5-3 is given ORF status, its function remaining uncertain. V was clipped by 8 bases and J by 5 bases; unmatched bases: 18. CDR3 size: 19 residues.

This clonotype was picked up many times. The chain has TRBV7-9 and TRBJ1-5; 9 bases fit TRBD1. Germline V gene lookup returns CDR1 SEHNR and CDR2 FQNEAQ (reference sequence). The V gene end was trimmed by 5 bases and the J gene end by 9 bases; junction bases not matched to a gene: 8. The CDR3 is 14 amino acids. The CDR3: CASSQGTGRGPQHF. The CDR3 DNA follows: TGTGCCAGCAGCCAGGGGACAGGGCGAGGGCCCCAGCATTTT.

The V gene is TRBV28, the J gene TRBJ2-7; the D gene is possibly TRBD2 (5 bases). Trimming shortened V by 3 bases and J by 4 bases, and 13 bases separated the two germline ends. The CDR3 runs 14 residues. Germline values: CDR1 MDHEN, CDR2 SYDVKM. This CDR3 reads CASSFWGEVYEQYV. The DNA for the CDR3 is TGTGCCAGCAGTTTCTGGGGAGAGGTTTACGAGCAGTACGTC.

The DNA for the CDR3 is TGTGCCAGCACTCCTTACAGGTACACTGAAGCTTTCTTT. Its translation: CASTPYRYTEAFF. The chain joins TRBV6-2 or TRBV6-3 to TRBJ1-1, with a possible D match to TRBD1 (5 bases). Trimming removed 7 bases at V and 3 bases at J, with 12 bases between. The length of the CDR3 is 13 residues. The germline V gene has CDR1 MNHEY and CDR2 SVGEGT.

The V and J genes are TRBV27 and TRBJ1-5; possibly TRBD1 for D (5 bases). The germline V gene encodes CDR1 MNHEY and CDR2 SMNVEV (reference sequence). This CDR3 has 14 amino acids. Deletions cut 3 bases from V and 1 base from J, with 7 bases between. CDR3 loop: CASSLTVSNQPQHF. Written as DNA, the CDR3 is TGTGCCAGCAGTTTGACAGTGAGCAATCAGCCCCAGCATTTT.

The chain employs TRBV2 and TRBJ2-7, with D possibly called TRBD1 or TRBD2 (5 bases each). This CDR3 spans 15 amino acids. V was cut by 6 bases and J by 3 bases, with 18 bases left in between. Germline loops: CDR1 SNHLY, CDR2 FYNNEI. CDR3 DNA: TGTGCCAGCAGCCAAGGGGCAGGGAGCGGCTACGAGCAGTACGTC. Protein product: CASSQGAGSGYEQYV.

The rearrangement uses TRBV6-5 and TRBJ2-5; tentatively, D is TRBD2 (7 bases). V dropped 6 bases and J dropped 0 bases, with 14 bases sitting between them. CDR1 and CDR2 (germline): MNHEY, SVGAGI. There are 15 residues in the CDR3. CDR3 sequence reads: CASSPEGGDQETQYF. DNA of the CDR3: TGTGCCAGCAGCCCGGAGGGGGGGGACCAAGAGACCCAGTACTTC.

The table lists this clonotype with a few counts. The genes are TRBV7-8 and TRBJ2-1; D possibly corresponds to TRBD1 (6 bases). The germline V and J ends were trimmed by 5 bases and 3 bases, with 11 bases remaining between them. From germline, CDR1 is SGHVS and CDR2 FQNEAQ. This CDR3 region has 14 residues. CDR3 bases: TGTGCCAGCAGCCTCCGGGACATCTACAATGAGCAGTTCTTC. This codes for CASSLRDIYNEQFF. The complete variable domain, with remaining parts taken from reference TRBV7-8 and TRBJ2-1, reads GAGVSQSPRYKVAKRGQDVALRCDPISGHVSLFWYQQALGQGPEFLTYFQNEAQLDKSGLPSDRFFAERPEGSVSTLKIQRTQQEDSAVYLCASSLRDIYNEQFFGPGTRLTVL.

The V and J genes are TRBV5-6 and TRBJ2-1, with D maybe TRBD2 (5 bases). CDR1 SGHDT and CDR2 YYEEEE come from the germline V gene. The ends were cut back, 7 bases at V and 6 bases at J, with 11 bases in the middle. There are 12 residues in the CDR3. In nucleotides, the CDR3 is TGTGCCAGCCTCGGGGTTGTCAATGAGCAGTTCTTC. Protein sequence: CASLGVVNEQFF. The variable domain in full, with the rest retrieved from reference TRBV5-6 and TRBJ2-1, is DAGVTQSPTHLIKTRGQQVTLRCSPKSGHDTVSWYQQALGQGPQFIFQYYEEEERQRGNFPDRFSGHQFPNYSSELNVNALLLGDSALYLCASLGVVNEQFFGPGTRLTVL.

Note on this clonotype: It is unclear where the CDR3 begins or ends on the DNA, so no DNA is shown, and the CDR3 is as TCRdb lists it. The chain couples TRBV7-5 to TRBJ2-7; TRBD1, the D gene given by the table, was not confirmed from the DNA. TRBV7-5 is tagged as a pseudogene. The CDR3 is 16 residues long, ends included. The CDR3: CISVPEAVEGAYEQYV.

Concerning this clonotype itself: One end of the junction is discordant with germline, which a read error may explain. The chain recombines TRBV11-2 with TRBJ2-3; D call uncertain. This CDR3 is built from 13 residues. Looked up from germline, CDR1 is SGHAT and CDR2 is FQNNGV. The CDR3 nucleotides are TGTGTCAGCAGCCCACCAAGCACAGATACGCAGTATTTT. Translating it yields CVSSPPSTDTQYF.

The CDR3 spells CASSETTSGAKNIQYF. The CDR3 DNA is TGTGCCAGCAGTGAGACGACTAGCGGAGCCAAAAACATTCAGTACTTC. V and J are TRBV2 and TRBJ2-4; 9 nucleotides line up with TRBD2. This CDR3 region has 16 residues. In germline, CDR1 is SNHLY, CDR2 FYNNEI. V was pared by 3 bases and J by 0 bases, with 3 bases of the junction left unmatched.

This chain joins TRBV6-1 and TRBJ2-7, with TRBD2 matching over 10 bases. V dropped 2 bases and J dropped 2; count of bases not matched to a gene: 12. Germline V gives CDR1 MNHNS, CDR2 SASEGT. The CDR3 contains 18 residues. This CDR3 reads CASSELLLAGGLPYEQYF. The CDR3 coding sequence is TGTGCCAGCAGTGAACTTTTGTTAGCGGGGGGCCTTCCCTACGAGCAGTACTTC.

The genes are TRBV5-6 and TRBJ2-1; D gene uncertain. The CDR3 is 15 residues long. Trimming removed 1 base at V and 10 bases at J, with 18 bases between. Germline assignment: CDR1 SGHDT and CDR2 YYEEEE. The CDR3 protein is CASSLWMTLRSEQFF. Here the CDR3 DNA reads TGTGCCAGCAGCTTGTGGATGACACTTAGGTCCGAGCAGTTCTTC.